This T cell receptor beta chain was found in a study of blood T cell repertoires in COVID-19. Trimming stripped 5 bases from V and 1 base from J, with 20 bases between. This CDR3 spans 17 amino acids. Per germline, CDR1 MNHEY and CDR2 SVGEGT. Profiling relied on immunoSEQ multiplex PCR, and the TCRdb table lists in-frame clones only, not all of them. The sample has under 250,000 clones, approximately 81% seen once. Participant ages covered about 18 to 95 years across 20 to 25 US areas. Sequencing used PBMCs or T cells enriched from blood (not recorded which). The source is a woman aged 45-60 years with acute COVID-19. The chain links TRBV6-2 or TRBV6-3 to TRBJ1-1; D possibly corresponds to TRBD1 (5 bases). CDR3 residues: CASSPSPRDLGNTEAFF. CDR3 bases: TGTGCCAGCAGTCCATCTCCTCGGGACTTGGGGAACACTGAAGCTTTCTTT.